Listed here are 22 T cell receptor beta chains from one sample, sequenced in a study of blood T cell repertoires in COVID-19. This table comes from immunoSEQ multiplex PCR, and its TCRdb copy is limited to in-frame clones, with some not included. The sample yields roughly 70,000 clones, roughly 91% seen once. The sample consisted of peripheral blood. Every receptor here comes from a human donor in a cohort sampled during active COVID-19.

V is TRBV19 and J is TRBJ1-2; D unclear. This CDR3 comprises 15 residues. V lost 3 bases and J 4 bases, leaving 15 bases between the germline ends. Germline assignment: CDR1 LNHDA and CDR2 SQIVND (reference sequence). DNA for the CDR3: TGTGCCAGTAGTATCGCGATAGGAGATTCCTATGGCTACACCTTC. Protein product: CASSIAIGDSYGYTF. Filled out from reference TRBV19 and TRBJ1-2, the complete variable domain reads DGGITQSPKYLFRKEGQNVTLSCEQNLNHDAMYWYRQDPGQGLRLIYYSQIVNDFQKGDIAEGYSVSREKKESFPLTVTSAQKNPTAFYLCASSIAIGDSYGYTFGSGTRLTVV.

This chain uses TRBV2 with TRBJ2-3; maybe TRBD2 (5 bases). The V end lost 6 bases, the J end lost 2 bases, and 18 bases lay between the germline ends. The V gene's germline CDR1 is SNHLY and CDR2 FYNNEI. The CDR3 runs to 16 residues. The CDR3, as DNA: TGTGCCAGCAGCCAAGAGGCGGGTTACTCCACAGATACGCAGTATTTT. This gives the protein CASSQEAGYSTDTQYF.

The genes are TRBV7-2 and TRBJ2-1; no definite D call. The CDR3 runs 14 residues. Germline V gives CDR1 SGHTA, CDR2 FQGNSA. Trimming shortened V by 4 bases and J by 4 bases, and 11 bases separated the two germline ends. CDR3 sequence: CASSSSLLYNEQFF. The CDR3 DNA reads TGTGCCAGCAGCTCGTCTCTTCTTTACAATGAGCAGTTCTTC.

This chain joins TRBV11-3 and TRBJ2-5, with 7 bases fitting TRBD1. The V gene's germline CDR1 is SGHNT and CDR2 YENEEA. The CDR3 sequence is 14 residues long. The V segment lost 4 bases and the J segment 5 bases; nucleotides outside the gene matches: 7. The CDR3 loop is CASSSRQGQETQYF. CDR3 nucleotides: TGTGCCAGCAGCTCCCGACAGGGTCAGGAGACCCAGTACTTC.

This clone turned up a few times. CDR3 sequence reads: CASSGTVRGGELFF. The CDR3 region has the DNA TGTGCCAGCAGCGGGACAGTTCGTGGCGGGGAGCTGTTTTTT. The chain uses TRBV2 and TRBJ2-2; 7 nucleotides line up with TRBD1. The CDR3 has 14 amino acids. After removal of 6 bases from V and 7 bases from J, the junction contained 8 bases not matched to a gene. Germline loops: CDR1 SNHLY, CDR2 FYNNEI.

The genes are TRBV24-1 and TRBJ2-1, with D perhaps TRBD2 (6 bases). The CDR3 is 20 residues long. V lost 5 bases and J 3 bases, leaving 28 bases between the germline ends. CDR1 KGHDR and CDR2 SFDVKD come from the germline V gene. CDR3 in amino acids: CATSVQTGLKPSLDYNEQFF. Written as DNA, the CDR3 is TGTGCCACCAGTGTTCAGACGGGACTCAAACCCTCCCTGGACTACAATGAGCAGTTCTTC.

CDR3 residues: CASSDPTSGSYNEQFF. The CDR3 nucleotides read TGTGCCAGCAGTGACCCGACTAGCGGGAGCTACAATGAGCAGTTCTTC. This chain joins TRBV2 and TRBJ2-1, with TRBD2 matching 12 bases. The V segment lost 3 bases and the J segment 3 bases; nucleotides outside the gene matches: 3. The CDR3 runs to 16 residues. Germline loops: CDR1 SNHLY, CDR2 FYNNEI.

This clone was picked up a small number of times. The genes are TRBV2 and TRBJ1-5; D perhaps matches TRBD1 (6 bases). CDR3 length: 14 amino acids. CDR1 and CDR2 (germline): SNHLY, FYNNEI. V lost 8 bases and J lost 5, with 16 bases in between. CDR3 sequence reads: CASGPGQPHQPQHF. In DNA, the CDR3 is TGTGCCAGCGGGCCGGGACAACCCCATCAGCCCCAGCATTTT.

V usage is TRBV11-2 and J usage is TRBJ2-5; a weak D match, TRBD2 (6 bases). CDR3 length equals 15 residues. V shed 6 bases and J shed 5 bases, with 19 bases lying between them. Germline V gene data show CDR1 as SGHAT and CDR2 as FQNNGV. DNA for the CDR3: TGTGCCAGCAGATCGGATCGGGCGGGGCGTGAGACCCAGTACTTC. Its translation is CASRSDRAGRETQYF.

As DNA, the CDR3 is TGTGCCAGCAGCCCAGGGACTAGCGGAGTATTGAATGAGCAGTTCTTC. This translates into CASSPGTSGVLNEQFF. The V call is TRBV7-3, the J call TRBJ2-1; 11 nucleotides match TRBD2. The CDR3 length is 16 residues. V was clipped by 5 bases and J by 7 bases; unmatched bases: 10. Germline values: CDR1 SGHTA, CDR2 FQGTGA.

The chain combines TRBV12-3 or TRBV12-4 with TRBJ2-1; D unclear. The CDR3 covers 13 residues. Trimming removed 3 bases at V and 12 bases at J, with 15 bases between. In nucleotides, the CDR3 is TGTGCCAGCAGTTTTAGCATGATCTTGATGCAGTTCTTC. Its protein product is CASSFSMILMQFF.

The chain employs TRBV28 and TRBJ2-1, with D maybe TRBD1 (5 bases). This CDR3 region has 15 residues. Germline V CDR1 and CDR2: MDHEN, SYDVKM. V shed 6 bases and J shed 2 bases, with 14 bases lying between them. CDR3 coding DNA: TGTGCCAGCAGCCCTCGCGGACAAACCTACAATGAGCAGTTCTTC. Residues: CASSPRGQTYNEQFF. Full variable domain (remainder filled in from reference TRBV28 and TRBJ2-1): DVKVTQSSRYLVKRTGEKVFLECVQDMDHENMFWYRQDPGLGLRLIYFSYDVKMKEKGDIPEGYSVSREKKERFSLILESASTNQTSMYLCASSPRGQTYNEQFFGPGTRLTVL.

The DNA of the CDR3 is TGTGCCAGCTCACCACACAGGGAGAACACTGAAGCTTTCTTT. Its protein product is CASSPHRENTEAFF. The chain links TRBV18 to TRBJ1-1; D may be TRBD1 (6 bases). This CDR3 is built from 14 residues. From germline, CDR1 is KGHSH and CDR2 LQKENI. V dropped 1 base and J dropped 1 base, with 7 bases sitting between them.

The chain employs TRBV9 and TRBJ2-3; the D gene is possibly TRBD2 (6 bases). Germline V lookup: CDR1 SGDLS, CDR2 YYNGEE. Trimming took off 0 bases at V and 2 bases at J, with 10 bases between the two ends. This CDR3 is 15 amino acids long. This chain's CDR3 is CASSVGGVYTDTQYF. In DNA, the CDR3 is TGTGCCAGCAGCGTAGGGGGGGTGTACACAGATACGCAGTATTTT.

V usage is TRBV4-2 and J usage is TRBJ2-1; 9 bases align to TRBD1. The CDR3 spans 16 residues. From germline, CDR1 is LGHNA and CDR2 YNFKEQ. V lost 0 bases, J lost 7 bases, and 7 bases stayed unmatched. CDR3 nucleotide sequence: TGTGCCAGCAGCCAAGACCCTGGGACAGGGTCGAATGAGCAGTTCTTC. Translating it yields CASSQDPGTGSNEQFF.

The chain has TRBV19 and TRBJ2-3, with D possibly being TRBD2 (5 bases). Trimming removed 3 bases from V and 2 bases from J, with 12 bases in between. This CDR3 comprises 15 residues. Germline V gene data show CDR1 as LNHDA and CDR2 as SQIVND (reference sequence). CDR3 in amino acids: CASSMNLAYTDTQYF. CDR3 sequence (DNA): TGTGCCAGTAGTATGAACTTAGCGTACACAGATACGCAGTATTTT.

V is TRBV11-3 and J is TRBJ1-1, with D uncertain. This CDR3 has 15 residues. The V and J ends lost 5 bases and 1 base respectively, with 14 bases between them. Germline V gene data show CDR1 as SGHNT and CDR2 as YENEEA. CDR3 amino acids: CASSNAGAQNTEAFF. In DNA, the CDR3 is TGTGCCAGCAGCAACGCGGGAGCACAGAACACTGAAGCTTTCTTT.

The CDR3 DNA follows: TGTGCCAGCAACCCGACAGGGGTCGGAGAGACCCAGTACTTC. The encoded protein is CASNPTGVGETQYF. V gene TRBV2 combines with J gene TRBJ2-5; 8 nucleotides match TRBD1. Trimming cost V 7 bases and J 4 bases; bases outside gene matches: 8. This CDR3 region has 14 residues. CDR1 SNHLY and CDR2 FYNNEI come from the germline V gene.

This clone was detected many times. The chain employs TRBV6-6 and TRBJ2-7, with TRBD2 matching 9 bases. This CDR3 has 14 residues. Germline values: CDR1 MNHNY, CDR2 SVGAGI (reference sequence). The junction had 5 bases not matched to a gene; V was cut back by 2 bases and J by 6 bases. The CDR3 reads CASSYGTSSSEQYV. In DNA, the CDR3 is TGTGCCAGCAGTTACGGGACTAGCAGCTCCGAGCAGTACGTC.

CDR3 sequence: CASSLASGRETQYF. DNA of the CDR3: TGTGCCAGCAGCTTGGCTAGCGGGAGGGAGACCCAGTACTTC. The chain carries TRBV5-4 and TRBJ2-5; 11 bases are a match to TRBD2. The CDR3 has 14 residues. Germline values: CDR1 SGHNT, CDR2 YYREEE (reference sequence). The junction had 0 bases not matched to a gene; V was cut back by 0 bases and J by 5 bases.

This clone was counted a few times. The V gene is TRBV6-5, the J gene TRBJ2-7, with 9 bases aligning to TRBD2. Germline values: CDR1 MNHEY, CDR2 SVGAGI. The length of the CDR3 is 14 residues. Trimming took 5 bases from V and 3 from J; bases not matched to a gene: 5. The DNA for the CDR3 is TGTGCCAGCAGTCCCTATAGCGGGAGCTACGAGCAGTACTTC. It yields the protein CASSPYSGSYEQYF.

The chain joins TRBV3-1 (or the pseudogene TRBV3-2) to TRBJ2-3, with 16 bases lining up with TRBD2. The germline gives CDR1 LGHDT, CDR2 YNNKEL (reference sequence). Trimming took 4 bases from V and 5 from J; bases not matched to a gene: 9. This CDR3 has 18 residues. CDR3 sequence (DNA): TGTGCCAGCAGCCCCCCGGGACTAGCGGGAGGGCCGGGAGATACGCAGTATTTT. It yields the protein CASSPPGLAGGPGDTQYF.